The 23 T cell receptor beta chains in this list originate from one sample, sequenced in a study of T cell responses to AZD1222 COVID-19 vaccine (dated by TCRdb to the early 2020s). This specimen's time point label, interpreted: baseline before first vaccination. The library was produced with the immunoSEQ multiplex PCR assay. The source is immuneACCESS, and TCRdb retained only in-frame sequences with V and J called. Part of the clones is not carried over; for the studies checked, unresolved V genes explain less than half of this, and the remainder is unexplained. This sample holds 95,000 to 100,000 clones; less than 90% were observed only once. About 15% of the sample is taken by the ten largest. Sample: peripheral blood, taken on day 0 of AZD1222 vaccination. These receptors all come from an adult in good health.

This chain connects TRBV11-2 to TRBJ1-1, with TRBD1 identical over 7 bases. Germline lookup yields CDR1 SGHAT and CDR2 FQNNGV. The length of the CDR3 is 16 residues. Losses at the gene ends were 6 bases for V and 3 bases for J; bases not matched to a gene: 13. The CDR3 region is CASRLNPGTADTEAFF. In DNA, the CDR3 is TGTGCCAGCAGGTTGAATCCCGGGACAGCGGACACTGAAGCTTTCTTT.

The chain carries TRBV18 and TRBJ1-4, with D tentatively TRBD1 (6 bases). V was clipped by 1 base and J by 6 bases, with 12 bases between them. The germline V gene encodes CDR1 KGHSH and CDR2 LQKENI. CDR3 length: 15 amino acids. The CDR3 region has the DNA TGTGCCAGCTCACCACGTGTAGGGGGAGATGAAAAACTGTTTTTT. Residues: CASSPRVGGDEKLFF.

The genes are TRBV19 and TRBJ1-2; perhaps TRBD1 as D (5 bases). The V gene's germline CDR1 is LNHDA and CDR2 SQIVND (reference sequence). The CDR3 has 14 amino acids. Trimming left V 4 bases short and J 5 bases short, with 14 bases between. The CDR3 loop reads CASSRQSPGYGYTF. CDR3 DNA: TGTGCCAGTAGTAGACAGAGTCCCGGATATGGCTACACCTTC. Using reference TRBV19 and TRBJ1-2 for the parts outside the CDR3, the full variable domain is DGGITQSPKYLFRKEGQNVTLSCEQNLNHDAMYWYRQDPGQGLRLIYYSQIVNDFQKGDIAEGYSVSREKKESFPLTVTSAQKNPTAFYLCASSRQSPGYGYTFGSGTRLTVV.

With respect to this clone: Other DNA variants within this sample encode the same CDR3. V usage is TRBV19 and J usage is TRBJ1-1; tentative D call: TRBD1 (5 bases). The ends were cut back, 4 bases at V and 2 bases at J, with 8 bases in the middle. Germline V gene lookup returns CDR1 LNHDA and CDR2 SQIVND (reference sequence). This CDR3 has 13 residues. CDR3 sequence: CASSTQGNTEAFF. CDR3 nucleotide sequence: TGTGCCAGTAGTACTCAGGGAAACACTGAAGCTTTCTTT.

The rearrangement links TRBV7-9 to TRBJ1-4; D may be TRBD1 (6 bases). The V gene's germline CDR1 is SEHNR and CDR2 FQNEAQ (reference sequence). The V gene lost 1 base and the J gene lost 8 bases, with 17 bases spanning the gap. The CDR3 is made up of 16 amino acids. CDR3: CASSLEGGGVEEKLFF. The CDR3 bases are TGTGCCAGCAGCTTAGAGGGTGGGGGCGTAGAAGAAAAACTGTTTTTT.

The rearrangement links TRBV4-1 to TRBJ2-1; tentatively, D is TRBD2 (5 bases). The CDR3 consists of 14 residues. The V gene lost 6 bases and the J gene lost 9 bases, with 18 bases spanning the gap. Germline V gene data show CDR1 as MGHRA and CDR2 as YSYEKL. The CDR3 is CASRVLVGEFEQFF. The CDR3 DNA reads TGCGCCAGCAGGGTCTTAGTGGGAGAGTTTGAGCAGTTCTTC.

The CDR3 DNA follows: TGTGCCAGCAGCTTGAGGGGCCCAAGGGGTGAAAAACTGTTTTTT. Encoded protein: CASSLRGPRGEKLFF. The J gene is TRBJ1-4, the V gene TRBV5-4; possibly TRBD1 for D (5 bases). The CDR3 has 15 residues. Germline CDR1 SGHNT, CDR2 YYREEE (reference sequence). Trimming cost V 1 base and J 7 bases, with 14 bases left between them.

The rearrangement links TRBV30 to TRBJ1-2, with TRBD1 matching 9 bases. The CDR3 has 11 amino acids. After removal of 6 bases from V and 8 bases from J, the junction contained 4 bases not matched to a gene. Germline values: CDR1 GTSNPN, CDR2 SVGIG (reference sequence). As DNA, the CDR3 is TGTGCCTGTACAGGGGGCGGCGGCTACACCTTC. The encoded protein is CACTGGGGYTF.

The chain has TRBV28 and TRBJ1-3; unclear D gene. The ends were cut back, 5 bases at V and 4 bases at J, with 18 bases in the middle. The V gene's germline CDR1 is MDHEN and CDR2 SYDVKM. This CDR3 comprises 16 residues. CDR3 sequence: CASSGTGVSPGNTIYF. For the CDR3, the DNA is TGTGCCAGCAGTGGTACTGGGGTCTCGCCAGGAAACACCATATATTTT.

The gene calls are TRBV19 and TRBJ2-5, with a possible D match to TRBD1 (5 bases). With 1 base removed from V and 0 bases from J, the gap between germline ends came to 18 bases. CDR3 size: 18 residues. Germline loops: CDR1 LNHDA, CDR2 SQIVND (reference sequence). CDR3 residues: CASSIAPTSRAYQETQYF. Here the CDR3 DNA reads TGTGCCAGTAGTATAGCCCCCACCAGCAGGGCCTACCAAGAGACCCAGTACTTC.

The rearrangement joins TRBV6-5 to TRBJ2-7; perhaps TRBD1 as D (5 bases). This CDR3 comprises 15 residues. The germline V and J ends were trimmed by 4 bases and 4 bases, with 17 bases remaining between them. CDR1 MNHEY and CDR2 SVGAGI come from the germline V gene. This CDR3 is CASSSPPGNLYEQYF. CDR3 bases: TGTGCCAGCAGTTCTCCGCCAGGGAACTTGTACGAGCAGTACTTC.

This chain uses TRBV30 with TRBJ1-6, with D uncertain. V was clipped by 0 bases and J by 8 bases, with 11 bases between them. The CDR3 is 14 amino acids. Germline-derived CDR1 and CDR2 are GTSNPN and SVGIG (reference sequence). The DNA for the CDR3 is TGTGCCTGGAGTGTTGAAGGGAGCGATTCACCCCTCCACTTT. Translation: CAWSVEGSDSPLHF.

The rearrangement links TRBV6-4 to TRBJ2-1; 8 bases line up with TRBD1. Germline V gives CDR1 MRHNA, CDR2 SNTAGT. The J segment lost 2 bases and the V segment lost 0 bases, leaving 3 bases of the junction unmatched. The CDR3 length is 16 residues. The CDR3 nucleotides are TGTGCCAGCAGTGACTCTCGACAGGGGACCTACAATGAGCAGTTCTTC. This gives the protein CASSDSRQGTYNEQFF.

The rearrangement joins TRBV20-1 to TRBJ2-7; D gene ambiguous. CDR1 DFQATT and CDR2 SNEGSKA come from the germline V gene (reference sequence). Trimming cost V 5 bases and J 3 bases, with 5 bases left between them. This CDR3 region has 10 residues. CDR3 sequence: CSAGNYEQYF. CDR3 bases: TGCAGTGCTGGGAACTACGAGCAGTACTTC.

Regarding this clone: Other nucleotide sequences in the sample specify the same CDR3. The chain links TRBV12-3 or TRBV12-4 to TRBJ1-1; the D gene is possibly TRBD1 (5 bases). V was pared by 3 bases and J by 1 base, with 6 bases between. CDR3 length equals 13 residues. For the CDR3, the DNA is TGTGCCAGCAGTTTTGGACAGAACACTGAAGCTTTCTTT. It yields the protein CASSFGQNTEAFF.

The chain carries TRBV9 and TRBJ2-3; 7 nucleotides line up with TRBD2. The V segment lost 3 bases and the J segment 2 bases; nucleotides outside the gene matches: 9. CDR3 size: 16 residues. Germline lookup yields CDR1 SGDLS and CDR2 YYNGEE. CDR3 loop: CASSGPDGTNTDTQYF. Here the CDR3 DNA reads TGTGCCAGCAGCGGGCCTGATGGGACTAACACAGATACGCAGTATTTT. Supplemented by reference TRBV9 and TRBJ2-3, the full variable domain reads DSGVTQTPKHLITATGQRVTLRCSPRSGDLSVYWYQQSLDQGLQFLIQYYNGEERAKGNILERFSAQQFPDLHSELNLSSLELGDSALYFCASSGPDGTNTDTQYFGPGTRLTVL.

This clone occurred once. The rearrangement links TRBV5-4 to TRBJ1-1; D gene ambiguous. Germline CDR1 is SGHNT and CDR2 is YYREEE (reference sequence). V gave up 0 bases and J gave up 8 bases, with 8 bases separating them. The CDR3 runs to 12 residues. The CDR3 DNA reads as TGTGCCAGCAGCTTGGCAGGAAAAGAAGCTTTCTTT. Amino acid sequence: CASSLAGKEAFF.

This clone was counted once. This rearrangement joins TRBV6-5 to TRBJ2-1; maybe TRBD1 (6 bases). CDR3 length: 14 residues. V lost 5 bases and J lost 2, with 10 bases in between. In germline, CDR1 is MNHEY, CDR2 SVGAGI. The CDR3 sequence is CASSIQGAYNEQFF. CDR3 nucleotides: TGTGCCAGCAGTATACAGGGAGCCTACAATGAGCAGTTCTTC.

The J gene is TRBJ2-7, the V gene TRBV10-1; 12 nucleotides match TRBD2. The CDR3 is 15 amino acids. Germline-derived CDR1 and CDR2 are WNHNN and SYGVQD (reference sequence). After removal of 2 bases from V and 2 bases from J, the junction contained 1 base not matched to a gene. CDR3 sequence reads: CASSEGLAGPYEQYF. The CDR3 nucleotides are TGCGCCAGCAGTGAGGGACTAGCGGGACCCTACGAGCAGTACTTC.

DNA for the CDR3: TGTGCCAGCAGCGCAACCCAATTCGAAAAACTGTTTTTT. Translating it yields CASSATQFEKLFF. The rearrangement uses TRBV11-1 and TRBJ1-4, with no clear D. V dropped 5 bases and J dropped 8 bases, with 12 bases sitting between them. CDR3 length: 13 amino acids. Germline V gene sequence: CDR1 SGHAT, CDR2 FQDESV (reference sequence).

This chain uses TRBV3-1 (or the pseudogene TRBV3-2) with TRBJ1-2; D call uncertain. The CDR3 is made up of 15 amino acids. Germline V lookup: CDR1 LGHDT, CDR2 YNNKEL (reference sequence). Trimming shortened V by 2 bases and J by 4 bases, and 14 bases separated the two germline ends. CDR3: CASSQMGPSSYGYTF. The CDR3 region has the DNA TGTGCCAGCAGCCAAATGGGCCCTTCTAGCTATGGCTACACCTTC.

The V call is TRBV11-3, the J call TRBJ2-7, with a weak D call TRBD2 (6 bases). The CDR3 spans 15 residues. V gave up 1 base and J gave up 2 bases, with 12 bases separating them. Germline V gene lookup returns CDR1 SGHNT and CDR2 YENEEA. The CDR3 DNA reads TGTGCCAGCAGCTTAGCCCCGGGAGATCCCTACGAGCAGTACTTC. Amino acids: CASSLAPGDPYEQYF.

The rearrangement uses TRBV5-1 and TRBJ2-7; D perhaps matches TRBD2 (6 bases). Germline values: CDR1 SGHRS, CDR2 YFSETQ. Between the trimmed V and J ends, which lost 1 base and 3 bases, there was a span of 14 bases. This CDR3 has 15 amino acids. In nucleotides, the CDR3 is TGCGCCAGCAGCTTGACTTTGGGACTCGACTACGAGCAGTACTTC. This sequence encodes CASSLTLGLDYEQYF.